This T cell receptor (beta chain) was sequenced for a study of PD-L1 blockade in urothelial cancer. Study-level background: Blood was analyzed 3 weeks (second dose) and 6 weeks after treatment start.

V shed 0 bases and J shed 0 bases, with 12 bases lying between them. The CDR3 contains 16 residues. Germline CDR1 and CDR2: SGHTA and FQGNSA. The time point denotes: pretreatment peripheral blood. This clone appeared a few times. Synthetic spike-ins, TCR analog templates, were added into each PCR. Some clones are missing from TCRdb's copy, which holds only in-frame ones; the method was immunoSEQ multiplex PCR. Of tens of thousands of clones in the sample, roughly four fifths are singletons; the top ten hold around 1.7%. The chain links TRBV7-2 to TRBJ2-7; the D gene is possibly TRBD2 (6 bases). This clonotype originated in a man between 65 and 80 years old with urothelial cancer. The input for sequencing was PBMCs, taken around atezolizumab (anti-PD-L1) treatment. DNA for the CDR3: TGTGCCAGCAGCTTAGCGGGCGGGATCGCCTCCTACGAGCAGTACTTC. It translates to CASSLAGGIASYEQYF.